This T cell receptor (beta chain) was captured in a study of T cell repertoires in ileal Crohn's disease. Overall study context: Patients had a median approximately 7.2-year disease duration, and roughly 38% were active smokers. Study outcomes and limitations: Clonality above 26.8% at surgery always came with endoscopic recurrence.

As for this clone: Its specificity is not known.

Indicated time point: neoterminal ileum biopsy at postoperative endoscopy, about 6 months after surgery. V gave up 3 bases and J gave up 3 bases; unmatched junction bases: 4. The germline V gene has CDR1 LNHNV and CDR2 YYDKDF (reference sequence). The CDR3 extends over 15 amino acids. Some clones are missing from TCRdb's copy, which holds only in-frame ones; the method was immunoSEQ multiplex PCR. Of about 1,700 clones listed, 88% are singletons. Sequencing used ileal tissue. This sequence joins TRBV15 and TRBJ2-5; 10 nucleotides align to TRBD1. The clonotype was recovered from an adult with Crohn's disease. The CDR3 protein is CATSRSGQGEETQYF. CDR3 sequence (DNA): TGTGCCACCAGCAGGAGTGGACAGGGGGAAGAGACCCAGTACTTC.